The 27 T cell receptor beta chains below come from one sample, sequenced in a study of T cell changes during pregnancy in multiple sclerosis. TCRdb's copy holds only in-frame clones and misses some; the assay was immunoSEQ multiplex PCR. The table has around 20,000 clones, more than 80% seen once. The sequencing used CD4+ T cells from peripheral blood mononuclear cells, collected in the third trimester of pregnancy. These TCRs come from a female donor in good health, enrolled as a control in a pregnancy study.

This clone has a single count. The rearrangement joins TRBV19 to TRBJ2-1, with TRBD2 as a possible D gene (7 bases). There are 18 residues in the CDR3. The V end was cut by 0 bases, the J end by 2 bases, with 17 bases between. CDR1 is LNHDA, CDR2 SQIVND, per germline (reference sequence). The CDR3 sequence: CASSIEEGRGLTYNEQFF. Written as DNA, the CDR3 is TGTGCCAGTAGTATAGAGGAGGGGCGGGGGCTCACCTACAATGAGCAGTTCTTC. Complete variable domain (other parts from reference TRBV19 and TRBJ2-1): DGGITQSPKYLFRKEGQNVTLSCEQNLNHDAMYWYRQDPGQGLRLIYYSQIVNDFQKGDIAEGYSVSREKKESFPLTVTSAQKNPTAFYLCASSIEEGRGLTYNEQFFGPGTRLTVL.

The V call is TRBV19, the J call TRBJ2-6, with D maybe TRBD1 (6 bases). V lost 4 bases, J lost 0 bases, and 10 bases lay in between. The length of the CDR3 is 16 residues. Germline CDR1 and CDR2: LNHDA and SQIVND (reference sequence). The CDR3 is CASSTGHASGANVLTF. CDR3 coding DNA: TGTGCCAGTAGTACGGGACATGCCTCTGGGGCCAACGTCCTGACTTTC.

The V and J genes are TRBV6-1 and TRBJ2-5; 9 nucleotides align to TRBD2. The CDR3 has 15 residues. Germline V gene sequence: CDR1 MNHNS, CDR2 SASEGT. With V trimmed by 3 bases and J by 6 bases, 8 bases remained unmatched. This CDR3 reads CASSEAGTSWQTQYF. The CDR3 DNA reads as TGTGCCAGCAGTGAGGCGGGGACTAGCTGGCAGACCCAGTACTTC.

V usage is TRBV5-1 and J usage is TRBJ2-1, with 11 bases fitting TRBD2. There are 15 residues in the CDR3. The V gene end was trimmed by 4 bases and the J gene end by 5 bases; junction bases not matched to a gene: 5. The germline V gene encodes CDR1 SGHRS and CDR2 YFSETQ. CDR3 in amino acids: CASSTTSGSHNEQFF. In DNA form, the CDR3 reads TGCGCCAGCAGCACCACTAGCGGGAGCCACAATGAGCAGTTCTTC. Full variable domain (remainder filled in from reference TRBV5-1 and TRBJ2-1): KAGVTQTPRYLIKTRGQQVTLSCSPISGHRSVSWYQQTPGQGLQFLFEYFSETQRNKGNFPGRFSGRQFSNSRSEMNVSTLELGDSALYLCASSTTSGSHNEQFFGPGTRLTVL.

This chain connects TRBV27 to TRBJ2-7; TRBD2 is a possible D gene (6 bases). The length of the CDR3 is 14 residues. V was pared by 4 bases and J by 4 bases, with 14 bases between. From germline, CDR1 is MNHEY and CDR2 SMNVEV (reference sequence). The CDR3 loop is CASSSFSGLYEQYF. CDR3 DNA: TGTGCCAGCAGTTCATTTAGCGGACTTTACGAGCAGTACTTC.

The gene calls are TRBV4-3 and TRBJ1-2; 8 nucleotides align to TRBD1. This CDR3 comprises 14 residues. CDR1 and CDR2 (germline): LGHNA, YSLEER. V shed 3 bases and J 8 bases; nucleotides not matched to a gene: 8. The CDR3 region has the DNA TGCGCCAGCAGCCATGAGACAGGGGAAGGCGGCTACACCTTC. Its protein product is CASSHETGEGGYTF.

CDR3 DNA sequence: TGTGCCAGTAGTATGAGACAGGGTAAAAACATTCAGTACTTC. This gives the protein CASSMRQGKNIQYF. The chain recombines TRBV19 with TRBJ2-4; 7 bases fit TRBD1. Germline-derived CDR1 and CDR2 are LNHDA and SQIVND (reference sequence). The CDR3 runs to 14 residues. With V trimmed by 3 bases and J by 4 bases, 3 bases remained unmatched. The whole variable domain, remainder taken from reference TRBV19 and TRBJ2-4, is DGGITQSPKYLFRKEGQNVTLSCEQNLNHDAMYWYRQDPGQGLRLIYYSQIVNDFQKGDIAEGYSVSREKKESFPLTVTSAQKNPTAFYLCASSMRQGKNIQYFGAGTRLSVL.

The chain is built from TRBV5-5 and TRBJ1-3; a possible D gene is TRBD1 (6 bases). V lost 4 bases and J 0 bases, leaving 17 bases between the germline ends. The CDR3 is 17 amino acids. CDR1 and CDR2 (germline): SGHKS, YYEKEE (reference sequence). CDR3 DNA sequence: TGTGCCAGCAGCAGCACCCCTGACAGGAGCTCTGGAAACACCATATATTTT. It translates to CASSSTPDRSSGNTIYF.

V is TRBV4-3 and J is TRBJ2-7, with D uncertain. CDR3 length equals 13 residues. Between the trimmed V and J ends, which lost 0 bases and 4 bases, there was a span of 7 bases. CDR1 is LGHNA and CDR2 is YSLEER in the germline V gene. The DNA of the CDR3 is TGCGCCAGCAGCCAAGATAGACTTTACGAGCAGTACTTC. Translation: CASSQDRLYEQYF.

The chain has TRBV5-1 and TRBJ1-3, with a possible D match to TRBD1 (6 bases). This CDR3 contains 17 residues. Trimming shortened V by 3 bases and J by 2 bases, and 18 bases separated the two germline ends. Germline assignment: CDR1 SGHRS and CDR2 YFSETQ. CDR3: CASSSSLAGGPGNTIYF. CDR3 DNA: TGCGCCAGCAGCTCAAGCCTCGCGGGGGGGCCTGGAAACACCATATATTTT.

This sequence joins TRBV7-2 and TRBJ2-7, with 11 bases identical to TRBD1. The CDR3 extends over 15 amino acids. The J segment lost 4 bases and the V segment lost 3 bases, leaving 5 bases of the junction unmatched. Per the germline V gene, CDR1 is SGHTA and CDR2 is FQGNSA. The DNA of the CDR3 is TGTGCCAGCAGCTTGGACAGGGGGCCGATGTACGAGCAGTACTTC. Amino acid sequence: CASSLDRGPMYEQYF. Using reference TRBV7-2 and TRBJ2-7 for the parts outside the CDR3, the full variable domain is GAGVSQSPSNKVTEKGKDVELRCDPISGHTALYWYRQSLGQGLEFLIYFQGNSAPDKSGLPSDRFSAERTGGSVSTLTIQRTQQEDSAVYLCASSLDRGPMYEQYFGPGTRLTVT.

The V call is TRBV11-2, the J call TRBJ1-4; the D gene is possibly TRBD1 (5 bases). This CDR3 is built from 16 residues. V shed 7 bases and J shed 2 bases, with 17 bases lying between them. Germline V gene data show CDR1 as SGHAT and CDR2 as FQNNGV. In DNA, the CDR3 is TGTGCCAGCAAAACCTTAGGGGTCGGGACTAATGAAAAACTGTTTTTT. Translation: CASKTLGVGTNEKLFF. Full variable domain (remainder filled in from reference TRBV11-2 and TRBJ1-4): EAGVAQSPRYKIIEKRQSVAFWCNPISGHATLYWYQQILGQGPKLLIQFQNNGVVDDSQLPKDRFSAERLKGVDSTLKIQPAKLEDSAVYLCASKTLGVGTNEKLFFGSGTQLSVL.

The CDR3 nucleotides read TGTGCCATCCCGAGACTAGCCGAACTAATTACTAGCACAGATACGCAGTATTTT. Translating gives CAIPRLAELITSTDTQYF. The gene calls are TRBV25-1 and TRBJ2-3; 7 positions match TRBD2. Germline V lookup: CDR1 MGHDK, CDR2 SYGVNS. This CDR3 region has 18 residues. J lost 0 bases, V lost 10 bases, and 19 bases had no gene match.

This clone was observed a few times. V and J are TRBV6-4 and TRBJ2-2; 11 nucleotides line up with TRBD2. Germline V gene lookup returns CDR1 MRHNA and CDR2 SNTAGT. The J segment lost 1 base and the V segment lost 4 bases, leaving 5 bases of the junction unmatched. The CDR3 length is 17 residues. The CDR3 region is CASSANSGGVNTGELFF. DNA of the CDR3: TGTGCCAGCAGTGCCAATAGCGGGGGGGTGAACACCGGGGAGCTGTTTTTT.

CDR3 DNA sequence: TGTGCCAGCAGTCCCATCAGCCGGGGACAGGGAAAATACGAGCAGTACTTC. Amino acid sequence: CASSPISRGQGKYEQYF. The V call is TRBV7-6, the J call TRBJ2-7; 9 nucleotides line up with TRBD1. This CDR3 spans 17 amino acids. V lost 6 bases, J lost 4 bases, and 16 bases stayed unmatched. Germline assignment: CDR1 SGHVS and CDR2 FNYEAQ.

This sequence joins TRBV30 and TRBJ1-1; 8 nucleotides line up with TRBD1. V lost 7 bases and J lost 3; bases outside the gene matches: 10. CDR1 is GTSNPN, CDR2 SVGIG, per germline (reference sequence). CDR3 size: 14 residues. CDR3 residues: CALIIRGRYTEAFF. DNA for the CDR3: TGTGCCTTAATAATCAGGGGGCGTTACACTGAAGCTTTCTTT.

The chain carries TRBV2 and TRBJ2-2, with D possibly being TRBD2 (5 bases). Trimming stripped 8 bases from V and 6 bases from J, with 19 bases between. Germline CDR1 SNHLY, CDR2 FYNNEI. The CDR3 covers 15 residues. The CDR3 protein is CASLSGEFGAGELFF. The CDR3 DNA sequence: TGTGCCAGCCTATCCGGGGAATTCGGGGCCGGGGAGCTGTTTTTT.

V and J are TRBV5-1 and TRBJ1-1; D unclear. V lost 0 bases to trimming and J lost 2 bases, with 8 bases between them. The CDR3 totals 14 residues. CDR1 is SGHRS, CDR2 YFSETQ, per germline. The CDR3 loop reads CASSLEQQNTEAFF. The CDR3 DNA follows: TGCGCCAGCAGCTTGGAACAGCAAAACACTGAAGCTTTCTTT.

V usage is TRBV9 and J usage is TRBJ2-7; D remains ambiguous. V shed 0 bases and J shed 0 bases, with 10 bases lying between them. The CDR3 extends over 15 amino acids. Germline lookup yields CDR1 SGDLS and CDR2 YYNGEE. Here the CDR3 DNA reads TGTGCCAGCAGCGTAGGTTCACAGAGCTCCTACGAGCAGTACTTC. It codes for CASSVGSQSSYEQYF.

Points on this clone: This sample includes further DNA sequences coding for the same CDR3. The V and J genes are TRBV4-2 and TRBJ2-5; D is possibly TRBD2 (6 bases). CDR3 length: 13 amino acids. Germline-derived CDR1 and CDR2 are LGHNA and YNFKEQ. Trimming removed 4 bases from V and 5 bases from J, with 11 bases in between. The CDR3 loop is CASSRDREETQYF. For the CDR3, the DNA is TGTGCCAGCAGCCGGGACCGGGAGGAGACCCAGTACTTC.

The rearrangement links TRBV28 to TRBJ1-5; no clear D. The V gene's germline CDR1 is MDHEN and CDR2 SYDVKM. The CDR3 loop spans 16 amino acids. The V and J ends lost 3 bases and 1 base respectively, with 13 bases between them. CDR3 nucleotide sequence: TGTGCCAGCAGTTTTGTCTTTGTGGAGAGCAATCAGCCCCAGCATTTT. Translated, it gives CASSFVFVESNQPQHF.

The chain combines TRBV27 with TRBJ2-1; D not certain. Deletions cut 0 bases from V and 7 bases from J, with 25 bases between. The CDR3 contains 19 residues. Germline V CDR1 and CDR2: MNHEY, SMNVEV (reference sequence). Here the CDR3 DNA reads TGTGCCAGCAGTTTATCGAAATTCGCCGGCCAACCTAGAAATAATGAGCAGTTCTTC. Encoded protein: CASSLSKFAGQPRNNEQFF.

This clone came up once. This sequence joins TRBV6-1 and TRBJ1-1; the D is unclear. This CDR3 is 13 amino acids long. CDR1 MNHNS and CDR2 SASEGT come from the germline V gene. Between the trimmed V and J ends, which lost 3 bases and 4 bases, there was a span of 9 bases. The CDR3 is CASSEARGTEAFF. As DNA, the CDR3 is TGTGCCAGCAGTGAGGCGCGGGGCACTGAAGCTTTCTTT.

V usage is TRBV13 and J usage is TRBJ1-6; D is undetermined. This CDR3 comprises 16 residues. CDR1 is PRHDT, CDR2 FYEKMQ, per germline (reference sequence). Trimming took off 4 bases at V and 3 bases at J, with 13 bases between the two ends. For the CDR3, the DNA is TGTGCCAGCAGCTCGCAGCGGTCGCACTATAATTCACCCCTCCACTTT. Translated, it gives CASSSQRSHYNSPLHF.

The chain carries TRBV4-1 and TRBJ2-1, with D unclear. The V end lost 1 base, the J end lost 10 bases, and 11 bases lay between the germline ends. The CDR3 has 13 amino acids. Germline V gene lookup returns CDR1 MGHRA and CDR2 YSYEKL. CDR3 nucleotides: TGCGCCAGCAGCCAAGCTTTCAAACTGGAGCAGTTCTTC. Translating it yields CASSQAFKLEQFF.

The chain uses TRBV5-1 and TRBJ2-6; 7 nucleotides line up with TRBD2. Germline values: CDR1 SGHRS, CDR2 YFSETQ. V lost 2 bases, J lost 3 bases, and 5 bases stayed unmatched. The CDR3 totals 16 residues. In DNA, the CDR3 is TGCGCCAGCAGCTTATGGGGGGGAGGTGGGGCCAACGTCCTGACTTTC. This encodes CASSLWGGGGANVLTF. Combining the CDR3 with reference TRBV5-1 and TRBJ2-6 gives the whole variable domain KAGVTQTPRYLIKTRGQQVTLSCSPISGHRSVSWYQQTPGQGLQFLFEYFSETQRNKGNFPGRFSGRQFSNSRSEMNVSTLELGDSALYLCASSLWGGGGANVLTFGAGSRLTVL.

This clone was seen just once. The V gene is TRBV7-2, the J gene TRBJ2-3; TRBD2 matches 7 bases. Germline values: CDR1 SGHTA, CDR2 FQGNSA. J lost 2 bases, V lost 8 bases, and 10 bases had no gene match. The CDR3 runs 15 residues. CDR3 nucleotides: TGTGCCAGCTCTAGCGGATCCCCTAACACAGATACGCAGTATTTT. Translating it yields CASSSGSPNTDTQYF.